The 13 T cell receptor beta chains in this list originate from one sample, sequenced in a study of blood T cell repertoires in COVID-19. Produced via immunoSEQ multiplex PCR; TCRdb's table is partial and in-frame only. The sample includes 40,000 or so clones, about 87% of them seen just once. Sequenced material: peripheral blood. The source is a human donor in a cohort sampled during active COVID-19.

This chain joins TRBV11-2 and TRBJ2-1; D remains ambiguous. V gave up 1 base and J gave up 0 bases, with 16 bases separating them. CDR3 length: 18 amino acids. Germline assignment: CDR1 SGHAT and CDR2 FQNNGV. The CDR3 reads CASSLGHYRGSSYNEQFF. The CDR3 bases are TGTGCCAGCAGCTTAGGCCACTATCGCGGTTCCTCCTACAATGAGCAGTTCTTC.

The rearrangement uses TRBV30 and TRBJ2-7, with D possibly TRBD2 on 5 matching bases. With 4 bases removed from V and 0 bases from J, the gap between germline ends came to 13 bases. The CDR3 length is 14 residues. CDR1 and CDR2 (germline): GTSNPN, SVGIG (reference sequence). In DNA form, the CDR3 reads TGTGCCTGGACCGAGACTACCTCCTCCTACGAGCAGTACTTC. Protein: CAWTETTSSYEQYF.

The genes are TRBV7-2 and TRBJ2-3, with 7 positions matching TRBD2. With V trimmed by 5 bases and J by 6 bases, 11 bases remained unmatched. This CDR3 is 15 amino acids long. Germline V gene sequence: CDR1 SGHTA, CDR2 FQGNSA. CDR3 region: CASSPAGYSRDTQYF. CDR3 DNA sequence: TGTGCCAGCAGCCCAGCGGGGTACTCCAGGGATACGCAGTATTTT.

The CDR3 reads CASQTRDRLTDTQYF. As DNA, the CDR3 is TGTGCCAGCCAGACGCGGGACAGGTTAACAGATACGCAGTATTTT. J is TRBJ2-3 and V is TRBV19, with 8 nucleotides matching TRBD1. This CDR3 has 15 amino acids. The V gene's germline CDR1 is LNHDA and CDR2 SQIVND (reference sequence). The V and J ends lost 9 bases and 3 bases, in that order; junction bases with no gene match: 11.

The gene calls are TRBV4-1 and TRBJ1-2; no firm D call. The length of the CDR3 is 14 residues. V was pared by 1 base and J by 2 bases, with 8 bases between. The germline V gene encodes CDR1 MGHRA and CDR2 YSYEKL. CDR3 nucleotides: TGCGCCAGCAGCCAAGGTTCAGGAAACTATGGCTACACCTTC. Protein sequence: CASSQGSGNYGYTF.

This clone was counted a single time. CDR3 coding DNA: TGTGCCAGCTCACCACGGGACAGGGTTCCATCTCAATCTGGAAACACCATATATTTT. This gives the protein CASSPRDRVPSQSGNTIYF. The rearrangement joins TRBV18 to TRBJ1-3, with 9 bases lining up with TRBD1. Germline CDR1 KGHSH, CDR2 LQKENI. The CDR3 runs 19 residues. V trimming: 1 base; J trimming: 1 base; junction bases outside the gene matches: 11.

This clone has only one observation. CDR3 coding DNA: TGTGCCAGCTCACCACCGTACGGGAACTCTGGGGCCAACGTCCTGACTTTC. This translates into CASSPPYGNSGANVLTF. This chain connects TRBV18 to TRBJ2-6; weak D call: TRBD2 (5 bases). This CDR3 contains 17 residues. V shed 0 bases and J shed 0 bases, with 9 bases lying between them. The V gene's germline CDR1 is KGHSH and CDR2 LQKENI.

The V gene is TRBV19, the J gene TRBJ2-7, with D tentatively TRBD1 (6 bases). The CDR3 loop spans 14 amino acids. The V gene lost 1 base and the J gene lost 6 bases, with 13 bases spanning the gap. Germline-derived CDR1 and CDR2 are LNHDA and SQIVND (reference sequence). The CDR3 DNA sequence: TGTGCCAGTAGTATAGCGATTGGGGGCGTCGAGCAGTACTTC. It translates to CASSIAIGGVEQYF.

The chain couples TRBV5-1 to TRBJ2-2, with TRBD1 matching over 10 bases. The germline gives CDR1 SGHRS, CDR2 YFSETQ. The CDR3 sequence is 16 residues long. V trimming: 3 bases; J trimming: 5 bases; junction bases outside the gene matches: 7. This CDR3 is CASSSRQGALTGELFF. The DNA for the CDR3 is TGCGCCAGCAGCTCCCGACAGGGGGCGTTAACCGGGGAGCTGTTTTTT.

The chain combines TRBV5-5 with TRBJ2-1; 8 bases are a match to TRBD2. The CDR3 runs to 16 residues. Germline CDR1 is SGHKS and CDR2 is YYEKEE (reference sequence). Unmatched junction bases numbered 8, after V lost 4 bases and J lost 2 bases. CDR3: CASSLQLAGTYNEQFF. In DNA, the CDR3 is TGTGCCAGCAGCCTCCAGTTAGCGGGAACCTACAATGAGCAGTTCTTC.

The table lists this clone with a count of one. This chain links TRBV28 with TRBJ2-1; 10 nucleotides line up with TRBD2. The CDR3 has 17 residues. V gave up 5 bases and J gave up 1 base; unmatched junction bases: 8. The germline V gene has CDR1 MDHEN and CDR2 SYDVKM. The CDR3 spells CASSGPTSGPSYNEQFF. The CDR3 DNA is TGTGCCAGCAGTGGCCCGACTAGCGGGCCTTCCTACAATGAGCAGTTCTTC. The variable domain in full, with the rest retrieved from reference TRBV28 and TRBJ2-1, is DVKVTQSSRYLVKRTGEKVFLECVQDMDHENMFWYRQDPGLGLRLIYFSYDVKMKEKGDIPEGYSVSREKKERFSLILESASTNQTSMYLCASSGPTSGPSYNEQFFGPGTRLTVL.

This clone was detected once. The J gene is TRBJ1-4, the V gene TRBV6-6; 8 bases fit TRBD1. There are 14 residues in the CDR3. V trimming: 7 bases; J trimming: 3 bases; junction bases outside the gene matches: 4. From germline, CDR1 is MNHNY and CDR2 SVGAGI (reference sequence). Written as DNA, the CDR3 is TGTGCCAGCACCATCAGGGGGCCTAATGAAAAACTGTTTTTT. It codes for CASTIRGPNEKLFF.

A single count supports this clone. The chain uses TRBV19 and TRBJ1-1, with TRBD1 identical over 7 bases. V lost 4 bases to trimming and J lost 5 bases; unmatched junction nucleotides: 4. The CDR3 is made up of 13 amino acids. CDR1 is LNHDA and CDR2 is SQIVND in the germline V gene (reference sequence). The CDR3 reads CASSTEGQTEAFF. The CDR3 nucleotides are TGTGCCAGTAGTACCGAGGGACAGACTGAAGCTTTCTTT. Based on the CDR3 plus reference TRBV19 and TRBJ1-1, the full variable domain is DGGITQSPKYLFRKEGQNVTLSCEQNLNHDAMYWYRQDPGQGLRLIYYSQIVNDFQKGDIAEGYSVSREKKESFPLTVTSAQKNPTAFYLCASSTEGQTEAFFGQGTRLTVV.